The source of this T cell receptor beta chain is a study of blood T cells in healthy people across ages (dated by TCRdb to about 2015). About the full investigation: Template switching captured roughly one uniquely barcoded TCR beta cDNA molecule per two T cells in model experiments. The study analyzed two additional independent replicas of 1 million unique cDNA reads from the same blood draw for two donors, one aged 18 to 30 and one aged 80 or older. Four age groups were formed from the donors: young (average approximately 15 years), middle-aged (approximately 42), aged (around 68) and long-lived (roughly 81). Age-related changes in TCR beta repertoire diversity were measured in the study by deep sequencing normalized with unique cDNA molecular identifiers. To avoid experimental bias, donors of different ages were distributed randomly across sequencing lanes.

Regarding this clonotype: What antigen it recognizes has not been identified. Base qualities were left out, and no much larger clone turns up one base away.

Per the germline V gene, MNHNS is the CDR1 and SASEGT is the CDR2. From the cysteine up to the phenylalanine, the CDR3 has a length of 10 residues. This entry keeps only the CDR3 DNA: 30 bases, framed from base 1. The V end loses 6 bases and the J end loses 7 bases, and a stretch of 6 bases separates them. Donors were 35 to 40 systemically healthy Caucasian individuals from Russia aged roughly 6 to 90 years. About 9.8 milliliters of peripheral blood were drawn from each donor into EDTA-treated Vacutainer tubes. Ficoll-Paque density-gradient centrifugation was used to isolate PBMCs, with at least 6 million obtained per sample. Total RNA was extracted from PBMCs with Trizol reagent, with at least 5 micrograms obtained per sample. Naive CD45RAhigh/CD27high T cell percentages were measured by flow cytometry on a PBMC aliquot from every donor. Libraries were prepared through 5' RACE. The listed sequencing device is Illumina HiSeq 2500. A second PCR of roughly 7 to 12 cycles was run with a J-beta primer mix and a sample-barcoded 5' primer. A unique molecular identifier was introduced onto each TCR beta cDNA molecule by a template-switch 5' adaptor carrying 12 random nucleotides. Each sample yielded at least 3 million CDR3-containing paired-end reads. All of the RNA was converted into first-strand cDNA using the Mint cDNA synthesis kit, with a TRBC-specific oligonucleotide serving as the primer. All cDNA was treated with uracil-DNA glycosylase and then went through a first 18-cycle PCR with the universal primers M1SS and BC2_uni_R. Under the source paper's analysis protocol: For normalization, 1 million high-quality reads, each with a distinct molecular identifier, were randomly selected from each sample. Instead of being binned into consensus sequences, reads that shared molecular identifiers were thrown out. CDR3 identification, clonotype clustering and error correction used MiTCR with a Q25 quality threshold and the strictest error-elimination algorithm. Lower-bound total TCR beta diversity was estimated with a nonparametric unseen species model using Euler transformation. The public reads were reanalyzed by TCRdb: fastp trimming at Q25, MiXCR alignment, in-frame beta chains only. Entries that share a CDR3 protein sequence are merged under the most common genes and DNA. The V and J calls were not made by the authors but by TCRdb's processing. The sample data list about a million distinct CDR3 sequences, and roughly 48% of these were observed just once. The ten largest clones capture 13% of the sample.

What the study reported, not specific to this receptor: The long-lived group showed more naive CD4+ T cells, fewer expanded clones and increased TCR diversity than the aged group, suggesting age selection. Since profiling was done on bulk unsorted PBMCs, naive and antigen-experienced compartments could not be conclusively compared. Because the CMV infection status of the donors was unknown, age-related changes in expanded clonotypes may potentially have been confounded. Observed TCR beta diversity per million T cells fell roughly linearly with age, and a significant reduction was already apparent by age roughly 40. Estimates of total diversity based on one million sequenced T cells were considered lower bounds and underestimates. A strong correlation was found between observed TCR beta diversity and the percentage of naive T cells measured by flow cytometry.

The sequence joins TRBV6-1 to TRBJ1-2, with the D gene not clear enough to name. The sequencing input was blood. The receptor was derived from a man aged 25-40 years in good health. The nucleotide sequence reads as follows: TGTGCCAGCAGATCTTCTGGCTACACCTTC. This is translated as CASRSSGYTF.